This TCR beta chain was sequenced for a study of cytomegalovirus exposure and HLA in healthy donors. Amplification used 60 Vbeta primers and 13 Jbeta primers. The repertoire was sequenced with immunoSEQ multiplex PCR; TCRdb's copy has only in-frame clones and lacks some. The sample lists about 200,000 clones, 75% to 85% occurring once. The ends lost 4 bases at V and 11 bases at J; junction bases unmatched: 10. There are 13 residues in the CDR3. Germline CDR1 and CDR2: ENHRY and SYGVKD. The chain combines TRBV10-3 with TRBJ2-5; 7 nucleotides match TRBD2. The sequence was collected from a middle-aged woman in good health and CMV-seronegative. The sample comprised PBMCs. The CDR3 protein is CAISGAGVGEQYF. CDR3 DNA: TGTGCCATCAGTGGGGCGGGAGTGGGAGAGCAGTACTTC.